This T cell receptor (beta chain) originates from a study of neurological immune-mediated disorders. Details on this clonotype: The antigen is undetermined.

This CDR3 is 15 amino acids long. Germline assignment: CDR1 MNHNS and CDR2 SASEGT. The V and J ends lost 3 bases and 10 bases, in that order; junction bases with no gene match: 6. 5'RACE generated cDNA with 10-nucleotide random UMIs. A single record per CDR3 protein comes from TCRdb applying MiXCR to the 5' RACE reads. This sample yields 75,000 to 85,000 distinct CDR3 sequences, of which about 15% are seen a single time; 15% to 19% belongs to the top ten. Whole-study findings and limits: Multiple sclerosis was found to have the least TCR clonal expansion, below healthy controls, and HTLV-1-associated myelopathy the most.

The gene calls are TRBV6-1 and TRBJ1-6; 10 bases fit TRBD1. This sequence was found in a middle-aged woman in good health. Sequenced material: PBMCs. The CDR3 nucleotides are TGTGCCAGCAGTGAGTCCGGGACAGGGGCCTCACCCCTCCACTTT. This sequence encodes CASSESGTGASPLHF.